This section outlines one T cell receptor beta chain sequence together with its context. The antigen is undetermined. This entry belongs to a study of human T cells and chemical hapten exposure. Turning to the study itself: A 2 cm by 2 cm inner upper arm patch received 2% DPC for sensitization.

Whole-study findings and limits: After DPC sensitization, TCRs above 1 in 1000 frequency showed no change.

V dropped 5 bases and J dropped 7 bases, with 16 bases sitting between them. The CDR3 has 13 residues. Per germline, CDR1 SGHTS and CDR2 YDEGEE. This sample's time point: pre-sensitization, week 0. As to treatment: therapeutic diphenylcyclopropenone sensitization with weekly scalp DPC. The authors' processing: Counts of TCRs in each sample centred on a median of roughly 89,000 and extended from roughly 25,000 to 750,000. TCRdb re-analysed the RACE reads in MiXCR, keeping a single row per CDR3 protein. TCRdb assigned the V and J calls; the authors' analysis was not used. The sample gives over 85,000 distinct CDR3 sequences, about 10% of which show up once; about 3% is in the top ten.

The specimen comprised whole blood, sampled in connection with sensitization to the hapten diphenylcyclopropenone (DPC). The receptor was derived from a woman aged 60-75 years with alopecia areata. Some clones in this sample may be carry-over from other donors' samples. The V gene is TRBV5-8, the J gene TRBJ2-7, with D uncertain. The CDR3 loop reads CASRVPGLSEQYF. CDR3 coding DNA: TGTGCCAGCAGAGTCCCGGGTTTGAGTGAGCAGTACTTC.